This paragraph covers one T cell receptor beta chain sequence. This clone was observed a handful of times. Its specific antigen is unknown. No clone much larger than this one lies a single base away; base qualities are absent. The CDR3 holds 14 amino acids from the cysteine to the phenylalanine. Of the read, only the CDR3 DNA is kept; its 42 bases are in frame from base 1. CDR1 is given as MNHNS and CDR2 as SASEGT, both from the germline V gene. Relative to germline, V is 7 bases shorter and J is 1 base shorter, with 13 bases between their ends. This specimen belongs to a study of shared T cell receptors in the human thymus (dated by TCRdb to the early 2020s). About the investigation overall: The study investigated the way shared, self-reactive T-cell receptor alpha chains are produced in the human thymus.

Library construction relied on the immunoSEQ multiplex PCR assay. Held by TCRdb, this immuneACCESS table contains in-frame sequences only and omits some clones. Under half of the omission traces to an unresolved V gene where checked; the cause of the rest is unknown. This sample has roughly 500,000 clones in its table, and more than 75% of those were observed once. The ten largest make up about 0.013% of the sample. These records were also assigned to another study, of human thymus T cells. As noted in the second study: In Finland, the donors were immunologically healthy infants who were having open corrective cardiac surgery for congenital heart defects. Thymus tissue was obtained as surgical resects removed during corrective cardiac surgery. V and J gene segment usage appeared biased in both thymic and peripheral blood repertoires. The related research found that thymic TCR repertoires overlapped highly between unrelated individuals. The study characterized TCR alpha and beta repertoires from about 8 infant thymus samples and a few related peripheral blood samples. The cohort included over five male and a couple of female infants, with donor ages spanning 7 to 244 days. Thymocytes were freed from the tissue by mechanical means and kept at -70 degrees C as pellets of roughly 9-30 million cells. A QIAsymphony instrument was used to extract genomic DNA from frozen cell pellets. TCRB and TCRAD loci were amplified from a standardized quantity of quality-controlled genomic DNA using the immunoSEQ multiplex PCR assay. The amplicons spanned the V(D)J region and were long enough to cover the CDR3 and allow V and J genes to be identified. Amplicon sequencing was performed on an Illumina platform through the commercial immunoSEQ service. Primer bias and sequencing errors were corrected using previously described methods, and TCRAD and TCRB definitions followed the IMGT database. The repertoires were analysed using immunoSEQ Analyzer 3.0 and VDJTools for basic statistics, V/J segment usage, diversity estimates, rarefaction and pairwise overlap. To estimate diversity, the Chao1, ChaoE, Efron-Thisted, Shannon and inverse Simpson indices were applied, and diversity was also estimated on datasets down-sampled to the smallest sample. Repertoire overlap used strict matching of CDR3 nucleotide sequence, V gene and J gene, with Jaccard-based multidimensional scaling clustering. Thymus samples yielded on average roughly 840,000 unique TCRB clonotypes, compared with around 91,000 from blood samples.

This TCR was recovered from a boy younger than two with a congenital heart defect. Donor details come from another sample of the same person, matched by shared clones. The sample was thymocytes. The rearranged segments are TRBV6-1 and TRBJ1-1; the D gene is not confidently resolved. The CDR3 region reads CASNLRQTNTEAFF. The DNA sequence is as follows: TGTGCCAGCAACCTCAGGCAGACGAACACTGAAGCTTTCTTT.